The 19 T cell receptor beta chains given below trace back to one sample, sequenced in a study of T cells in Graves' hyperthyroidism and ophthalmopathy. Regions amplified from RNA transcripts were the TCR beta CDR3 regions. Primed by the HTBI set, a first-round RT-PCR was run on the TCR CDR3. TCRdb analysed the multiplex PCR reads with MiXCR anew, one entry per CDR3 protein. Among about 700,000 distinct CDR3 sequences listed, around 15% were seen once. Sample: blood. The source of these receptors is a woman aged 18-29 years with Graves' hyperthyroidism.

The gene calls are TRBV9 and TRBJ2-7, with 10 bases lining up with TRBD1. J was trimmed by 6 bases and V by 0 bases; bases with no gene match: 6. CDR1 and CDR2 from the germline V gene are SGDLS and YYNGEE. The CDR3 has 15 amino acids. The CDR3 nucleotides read TGTGCCAGCAGCGTAGCGTTGGGACAGGGGTCCGAGCAGTACTTC. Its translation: CASSVALGQGSEQYF.

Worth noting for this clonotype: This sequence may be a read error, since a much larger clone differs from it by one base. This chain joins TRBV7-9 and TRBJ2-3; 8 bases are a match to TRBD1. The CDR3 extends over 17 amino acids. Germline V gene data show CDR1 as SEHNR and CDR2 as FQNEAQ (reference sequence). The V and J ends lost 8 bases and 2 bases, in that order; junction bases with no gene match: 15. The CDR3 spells CASGHPPGTGYTDTQYF. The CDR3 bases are TGTGCCAGCGGCCACCCGCCTGGGACAGGCTACACAGATACGCAGTATTTT.

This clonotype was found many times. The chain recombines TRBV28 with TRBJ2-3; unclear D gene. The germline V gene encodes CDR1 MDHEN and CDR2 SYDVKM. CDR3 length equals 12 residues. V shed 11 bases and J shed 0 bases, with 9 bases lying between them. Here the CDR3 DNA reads TGTGCCGCGAGGAAGAGCACAGATACGCAGTATTTT. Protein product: CAARKSTDTQYF. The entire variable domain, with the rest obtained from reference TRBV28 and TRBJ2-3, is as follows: DVKVTQSSRYLVKRTGEKVFLECVQDMDHENMFWYRQDPGLGLRLIYFSYDVKMKEKGDIPEGYSVSREKKERFSLILESASTNQTSMYLCAARKSTDTQYFGPGTRLTVL.

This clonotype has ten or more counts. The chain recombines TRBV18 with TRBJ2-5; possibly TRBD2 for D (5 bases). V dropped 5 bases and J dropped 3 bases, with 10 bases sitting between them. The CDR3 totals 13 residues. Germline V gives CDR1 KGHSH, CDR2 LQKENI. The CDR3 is CASSWTEEETQYF. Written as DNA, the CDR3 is TGTGCCAGCTCATGGACGGAGGAAGAGACCCAGTACTTC.

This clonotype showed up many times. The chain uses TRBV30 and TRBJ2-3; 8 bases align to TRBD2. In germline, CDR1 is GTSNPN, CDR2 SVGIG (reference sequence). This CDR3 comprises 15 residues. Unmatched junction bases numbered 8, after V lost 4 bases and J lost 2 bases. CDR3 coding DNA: TGTGCCTGGAATATGGGACTAGAGAACACAGATACGCAGTATTTT. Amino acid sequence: CAWNMGLENTDTQYF.

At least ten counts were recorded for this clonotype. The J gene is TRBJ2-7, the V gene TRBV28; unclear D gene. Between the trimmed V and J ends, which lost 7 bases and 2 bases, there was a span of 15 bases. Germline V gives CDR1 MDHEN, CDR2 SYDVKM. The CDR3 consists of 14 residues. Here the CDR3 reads CASTTAASPYEQYF. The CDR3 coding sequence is TGTGCCAGCACAACTGCAGCCAGCCCCTACGAGCAGTACTTC.

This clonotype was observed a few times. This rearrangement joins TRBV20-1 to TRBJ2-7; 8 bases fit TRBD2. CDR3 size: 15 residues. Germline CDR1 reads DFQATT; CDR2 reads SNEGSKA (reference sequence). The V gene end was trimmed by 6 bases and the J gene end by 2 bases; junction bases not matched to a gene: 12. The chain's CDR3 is CSAHPGTRGTYEQYF. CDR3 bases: TGCAGTGCCCATCCCGGGACTAGGGGGACCTACGAGCAGTACTTC.

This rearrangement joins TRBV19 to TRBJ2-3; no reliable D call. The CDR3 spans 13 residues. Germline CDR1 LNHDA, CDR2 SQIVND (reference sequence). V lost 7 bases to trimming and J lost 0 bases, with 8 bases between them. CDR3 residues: CASKGSSTDTQYF. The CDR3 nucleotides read TGTGCCAGTAAGGGATCTAGCACAGATACGCAGTATTTT.

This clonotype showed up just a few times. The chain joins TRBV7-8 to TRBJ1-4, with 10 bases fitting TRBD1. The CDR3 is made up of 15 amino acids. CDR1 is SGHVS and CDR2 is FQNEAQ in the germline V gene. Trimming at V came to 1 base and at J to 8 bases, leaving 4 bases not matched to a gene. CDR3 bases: TGTGCCAGCAGCTTAGGCTCGGGACAGGGGGAAAAACTGTTTTTT. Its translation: CASSLGSGQGEKLFF.

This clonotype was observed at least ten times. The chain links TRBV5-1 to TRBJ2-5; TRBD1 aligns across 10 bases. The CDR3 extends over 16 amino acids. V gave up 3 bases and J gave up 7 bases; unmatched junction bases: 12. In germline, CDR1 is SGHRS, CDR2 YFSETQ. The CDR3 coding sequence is TGCGCCAGCAGCTGGCCCCCCGGGACAGGGGATTGGACCCAGTACTTC. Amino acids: CASSWPPGTGDWTQYF.

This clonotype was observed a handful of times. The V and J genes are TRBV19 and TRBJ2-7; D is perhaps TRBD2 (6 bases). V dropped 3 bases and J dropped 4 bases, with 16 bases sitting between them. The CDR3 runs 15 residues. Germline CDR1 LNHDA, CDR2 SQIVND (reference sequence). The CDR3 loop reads CASSMWQGGSYEQYF. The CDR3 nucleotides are TGTGCCAGTAGTATGTGGCAGGGAGGTTCGTACGAGCAGTACTTC.

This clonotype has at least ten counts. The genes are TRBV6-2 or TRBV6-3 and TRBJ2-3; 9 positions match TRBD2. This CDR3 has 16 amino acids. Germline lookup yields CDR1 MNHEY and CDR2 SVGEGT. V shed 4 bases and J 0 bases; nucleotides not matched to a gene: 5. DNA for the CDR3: TGTGCCAGCAGTTCAAGACTAGCGGTTAGCACAGATACGCAGTATTTT. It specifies CASSSRLAVSTDTQYF.

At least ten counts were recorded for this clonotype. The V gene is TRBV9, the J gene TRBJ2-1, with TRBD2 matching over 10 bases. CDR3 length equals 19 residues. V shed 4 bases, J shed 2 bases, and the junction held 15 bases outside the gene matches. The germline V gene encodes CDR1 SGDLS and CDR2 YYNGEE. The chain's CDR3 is CASSRAGRAGTSAYNEQFF. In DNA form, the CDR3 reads TGTGCCAGCAGCCGAGCTGGTAGGGCCGGGACTAGCGCCTACAATGAGCAGTTCTTC.

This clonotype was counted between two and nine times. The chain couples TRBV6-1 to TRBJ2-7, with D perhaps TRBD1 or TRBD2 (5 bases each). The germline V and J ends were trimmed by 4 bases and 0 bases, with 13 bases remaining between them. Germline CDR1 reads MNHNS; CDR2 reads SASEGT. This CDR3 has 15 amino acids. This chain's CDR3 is CASSATVGDSYEQYF. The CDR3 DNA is TGTGCCAGCAGTGCCACGGTGGGGGACTCCTACGAGCAGTACTTC.

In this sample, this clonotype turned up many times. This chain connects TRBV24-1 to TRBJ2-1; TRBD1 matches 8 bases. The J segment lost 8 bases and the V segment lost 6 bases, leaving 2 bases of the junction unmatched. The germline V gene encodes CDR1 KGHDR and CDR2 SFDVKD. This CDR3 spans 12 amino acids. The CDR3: CATSWTGHEQFF. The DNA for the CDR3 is TGTGCCACCAGTTGGACAGGGCATGAGCAGTTCTTC.

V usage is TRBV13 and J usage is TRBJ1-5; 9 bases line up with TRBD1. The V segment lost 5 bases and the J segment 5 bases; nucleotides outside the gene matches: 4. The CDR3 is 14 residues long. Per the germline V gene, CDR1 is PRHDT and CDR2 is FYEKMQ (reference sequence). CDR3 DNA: TGTGCCAGCAGCAAAGGGACAGGGTATCAGCCCCAGCATTTT. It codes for CASSKGTGYQPQHF.

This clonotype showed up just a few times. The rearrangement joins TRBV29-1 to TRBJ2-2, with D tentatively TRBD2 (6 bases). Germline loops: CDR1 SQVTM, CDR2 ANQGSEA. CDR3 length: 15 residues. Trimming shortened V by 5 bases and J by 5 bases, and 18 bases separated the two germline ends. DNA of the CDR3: TGCAGCGTTTTAGAATCGACTAGTCGGACCGGGGAGCTGTTTTTT. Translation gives CSVLESTSRTGELFF.

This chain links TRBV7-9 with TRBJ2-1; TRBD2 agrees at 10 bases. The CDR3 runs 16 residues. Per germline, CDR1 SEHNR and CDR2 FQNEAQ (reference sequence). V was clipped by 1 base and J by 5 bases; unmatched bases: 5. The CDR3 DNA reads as TGTGCCAGCAGCTTAGTGCCTAGCGGGAGCAACAATGAGCAGTTCTTC. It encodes CASSLVPSGSNNEQFF.

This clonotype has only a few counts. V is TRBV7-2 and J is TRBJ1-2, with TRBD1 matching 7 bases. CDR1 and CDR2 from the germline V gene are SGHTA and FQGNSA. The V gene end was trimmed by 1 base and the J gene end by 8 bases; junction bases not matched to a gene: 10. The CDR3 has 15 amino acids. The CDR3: CASSLVGTVNDGYTF. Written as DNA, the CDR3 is TGTGCCAGCAGCTTAGTGGGGACAGTGAACGACGGCTACACCTTC.